The sequence of this T cell receptor beta chain was determined in a study of sequential checkpoint blockade in melanoma. Study-wide context: First-line arms were nivolumab then ipilimumab, or the reverse, randomized 1:1. Each arm's sequence ended with maintenance nivolumab.

V was pared by 1 base and J by 0 bases, with 31 bases between. CDR3 length: 23 residues. The germline V gene encodes CDR1 LGHNT and CDR2 FRNRAP. Profiled with immunoSEQ multiplex PCR; TCRdb holds only in-frame clones, not every one. The sample carries 20,000 to 25,000 clones, almost 85% recorded once. Sample treatment: randomized to nivolumab then ipilimumab (arm A) or the reverse (arm B). No patient had prior DNA-damaging chemotherapy. PBMC sorting kept live CD3+CD8+ cells without CD19 or CD56. The receptor was isolated from a human donor with melanoma. The chain employs TRBV12-5 and TRBJ2-4, with TRBD2 as a possible D gene (5 bases). Here the sequenced sample was CD8+ T cells sorted from blood (inferred from file names), taken from a patient given nivolumab and ipilimumab in sequence. CDR3 residues: CASGLDPGGVKGSDLLAKNIQYF. DNA of the CDR3: TGTGCTAGTGGTTTGGACCCTGGAGGCGTTAAGGGTTCCGACCTTCTAGCCAAAAACATTCAGTACTTC.